The clone carrying this T cell receptor (beta chain) was seen just once. Its target is unknown. TCRdb processed the 5' RACE reads anew with MiXCR; each CDR3 protein has one entry. Here the sample spans roughly 120,000 distinct CDR3 sequences, under 8.5% being singletons. The CDR3 loop spans 16 amino acids. V was clipped by 2 bases and J by 0 bases, with 11 bases between them. Germline loops: CDR1 KGHSH, CDR2 LQKENI. The sample comes from a study of T cells after yellow fever vaccination. In the study overall: In the case of low-cell-number fractions, SMART-Seq v4 Ultra Low Input was used for preparation.

Overall study results and limits: Post-booster repertoires again held most primary-vaccination clones (about 96% CD4, roughly 90% CD8). One caveat is that FACS-sorted repertoires could contain abundant clonotypes contaminating from the bulk population.

Sequenced here: CD4+ T cells sorted from PBMCs, sampled more than 8 days after the first yellow fever vaccination. This chain connects TRBV18 to TRBJ1-3; D is uncertain. This receptor was obtained from a man between 18 and 29 years old who received the YFV17D yellow fever vaccine. CDR3 loop: CASSPFPGFSGNTIYF. DNA for the CDR3: TGTGCCAGCTCACCATTCCCCGGATTCTCTGGAAACACCATATATTTT.